This T cell receptor (beta chain) originates from a study of cytomegalovirus exposure and HLA in healthy donors. Trimming took off 1 base at V and 1 base at J, with 13 bases between the two ends. Germline V gene sequence: CDR1 MGHRA, CDR2 YSYEKL. This CDR3 has 16 residues. Measured with immunoSEQ multiplex PCR; TCRdb has only the in-frame clones, and not every one. The sample holds some 49,000 clones, about 93% seen once. The sequence came from a woman aged 18-30 years in good health and CMV-seropositive. The rearrangement uses TRBV4-1 and TRBJ1-1; a possible D gene is TRBD1 (6 bases). Sequencing was carried out using PBMCs. The DNA of the CDR3 is TGCGCCAGCAGCCAAGGCACAGGGTACCCGAACACTGAAGCTTTCTTT. Protein sequence: CASSQGTGYPNTEAFF.